This T cell receptor (beta chain) was sequenced for a study of T cell responses to AZD1222 COVID-19 vaccine listed by TCRdb under 2021. Study-wide context: Because spike-specific TCR depth and breadth did not differ between the two schedules, AZD1222 recipients who got a second dose at roughly 4 weeks were pooled with those who got a second dose at roughly 12 weeks. Trial participants were enrolled by age into subgroups of 18-55, 56-69 and 70-plus years, and around 150, 29 and 61 TCR-sequenced participants, respectively, were included in these subgroups. TCR sequencing was performed for 233 trial participants, of whom about 200 were given two doses of AZD1222 and around 25 were given two doses of MenACWY control vaccine.

The CDR3 regions of human TCRbeta chains were analyzed by immunosequencing. The study's processing was this. Repertoire TCRs were checked for matches against a reference library of SARS-CoV-2-specific TCRs that had been generated using the MIRA antigen-specificity platform. Breadth meant the fraction of unique TCRs that were SARS-CoV-2-associated, whereas depth meant the fraction of total T cells that were SARS-CoV-2-associated. Using the MIRA data, each spike-specific TCR was assigned both to the spike region to which the TCR was reactive and to a CD4 or CD8 class. Log10-transformed breadth and depth values were compared by one-way ANOVA with Sidak's multiple comparisons tests. TCRdb took over this immuneACCESS table, retaining in-frame rearrangements with V and J assigned. Such tables are incomplete; in checked studies, under half of the missing clones stem from an unresolved V gene, and the remainder is unexplained. D and trimming were read from the DNA, whereas the V and J calls and clone size are those reported in that table. In all, the sample holds 140,000 to 150,000 clones, and roughly 92% of those were seen once. Of the sample, around 1.7% is held by the ten largest clones.

The germline V gene specifies SGDLS as CDR1 and YYNGEE as CDR2. V sheds 0 bases and J sheds 4 bases, leaving 10 bases between their ends. Reading from cysteine to phenylalanine, the CDR3 counts 14 amino acids. Here the CDR3 DNA is all that survives: 42 bases in frame from base 1. What the authors observed across the whole study: After two AZD1222 doses, spike-specific TCR breadth and depth were significantly higher than at day 0 and than in MenACWY recipients. Most participants were white British and females outnumbered males, and the authors suggested that clonal diversity may have been underestimated. Epitopes outside the regions mutated in the B.1.351 and B.1.1.7 variants were reportedly recognized by nearly half of the unique spike-specific TCRs. CD4 TCRs associated with the vaccine covered the entire spike protein, and the dominant responses were in regions 160-218 and 743-854. Because no day 14 peak-response samples were available, repertoires were characterized only after the peak T cell response. In the small 56-69-year group, the increase in depth fell short of significance, most likely because of low power. Conclusions about previously exposed vaccinees were limited because only six or seven AZD1222 recipients were SARS-CoV-2 seropositive at baseline.

This specimen's time point label, interpreted: baseline before first vaccination. Vaccinee samples were obtained from the UK trials COV001 and COV002, which included a single-blind randomized controlled phase 2/3 trial of AZD1222 (ChAdOx1 nCoV-19) in healthy adults. Trial participant PBMC samples were collected at day 0 and day 28 after the second dose for TCRbeta chain sequencing. With regard to this clone: Its antigen target is currently unknown. No per-base quality is available; no much larger clone lies one base away.

This TCR derives from an adult in good health. The starting material was peripheral blood, obtained on day 0 of AZD1222 vaccination. This chain is built from TRBV9 and TRBJ1-1; the D gene remains uncertain. The nucleotides read TGTGCCAGCAGCGTAGTACCGAGGAGCACTGAAGCTTTCTTT. It encodes CASSVVPRSTEAFF.